Below, 5 T cell receptor beta chains from the same sample are listed, as sequenced in a study of beta chain features in type 1 diabetes. Sequencing targeted expressed TCRB transcripts, as all isolated RNA had been reverse transcribed. Measured with immunoSEQ multiplex PCR; TCRdb has only the in-frame clones, and not every one. In the table there are fewer than 900,000 clones, 15% to 20% of which are singletons. What was sequenced was naive CD4+ T cells from blood. The receptors originated from a woman between 18 and 29 years old in good health.

The chain has TRBV2 and TRBJ1-2; 8 nucleotides agree with TRBD1. The CDR3 contains 12 residues. Germline trimming cut 3 bases from V and 7 bases from J; bases unmatched to any gene: 1. In germline, CDR1 is SNHLY, CDR2 FYNNEI. In DNA form, the CDR3 reads TGTGCCAGCAGTGACAGGGGGCCTGGCTACACCTTC. This gives the protein CASSDRGPGYTF. Complete variable domain (other parts from reference TRBV2 and TRBJ1-2): EPEVTQTPSHQVTQMGQEVILRCVPISNHLYFYWYRQILGQKVEFLVSFYNNEISEKSEIFDDQFSVERPDGSNFTLKIRSTKLEDSAMYFCASSDRGPGYTFGSGTRLTVV.

This chain joins TRBV15 and TRBJ2-7, with TRBD2 identical over 7 bases. V shed 0 bases, J shed 0 bases, and the junction held 17 bases outside the gene matches. The CDR3 has 20 amino acids. Germline values: CDR1 LNHNV, CDR2 YYDKDF (reference sequence). CDR3 in DNA: TGTGCCACCAGCAGAGATCGGGGAGGGGTCCGTGCCACGCTCTCCTACGAGCAGTACTTC. Its protein is CATSRDRGGVRATLSYEQYF.

The chain combines TRBV6-6 with TRBJ2-1; D is unresolved. The CDR3 spans 13 residues. Trimming took 6 bases from V and 0 from J, leaving 6 bases between them. The germline V gene encodes CDR1 MNHNY and CDR2 SVGAGI (reference sequence). CDR3 loop: CASSWDSYNEQFF. The CDR3 bases are TGTGCCAGCAGCTGGGACTCCTACAATGAGCAGTTCTTC.

This clone was seen a few times. The chain employs TRBV29-1 and TRBJ2-5; 7 bases align to TRBD2. Trimming removed 4 bases from V and 3 bases from J; junction bases left unmatched: 2. The V gene's germline CDR1 is SQVTM and CDR2 ANQGSEA. CDR3 length: 12 residues. The CDR3 sequence: CSVGDYKETQYF. The CDR3 DNA follows: TGCAGCGTTGGGGACTACAAAGAGACCCAGTACTTC.

Here the CDR3 reads CASSPVPGNNYEQYF. The CDR3 DNA follows: TGCGCCAGCAGCCCCGTTCCAGGGAACAACTACGAGCAGTACTTC. The chain combines TRBV5-1 with TRBJ2-5, with D possibly being TRBD1 (5 bases). The J call may be faulty, since TRBJ2-7 better matches the DNA end. The CDR3 consists of 15 residues. CDR1 is SGHRS and CDR2 is YFSETQ in the germline V gene.